The entry below describes one T cell receptor beta chain. This specimen belongs to a study of blood T cell repertoires in COVID-19. Method: immunoSEQ multiplex PCR; TCRdb's copy keeps in-frame clones and lacks some. Of about 270,000 clones in the sample, 80% to 95% were seen once. Germline trimming cut 4 bases from V and 8 bases from J; bases unmatched to any gene: 7. The CDR3 spans 15 residues. Per the germline V gene, CDR1 is MDHEN and CDR2 is SYDVKM. Sample: PBMCs or T cells enriched from blood (not recorded which). The chain uses TRBV28 and TRBJ1-4; 10 bases line up with TRBD1. This TCR was sampled from a man in his forties who had been exposed to COVID-19. The CDR3 bases are TGTGCCAGCAGTTCTACCGGGACAGGGGTGGAAAAACTGTTTTTT. Translation gives CASSSTGTGVEKLFF.